This T cell receptor beta chain was obtained from a study of CXCR3-negative and CXCR3-positive naive CD8 T cells. Germline CDR1 and CDR2: LGHNA and YSLEER. This CDR3 region has 16 residues. cDNA libraries for TRB were generated by 5' RACE incorporating UMI labels. TCRdb reprocessed the 5' RACE reads and reports one entry per CDR3 protein, with no DNA. Recorded for this sample: about 70,000 distinct CDR3 sequences. Worth noting for this clonotype: Its target is unknown.

General study findings and limits: CXCR3-negative naive cells had less hydrophobic TRB CDR3s than did CXCR3-positive naive cells. Diversity in memory CD8+ cells fell much lower than the comparably high levels seen in both naive subsets.

This sequence originates from a human donor in good health. Some clones in this sample may be carry-over from other donors' samples. This chain uses TRBV4-3 with TRBJ2-1; with no DNA, the TCRdb D assignment of TRBD1 cannot be verified. The sequenced sample consisted of naive CXCR3+ CD8+ T cells from blood. The subset here: CD45RO-CCR7+CD27+CD95- naive CD8+ T cells expressing CXCR3 (TNR3+). CDR3 in amino acids: CASSQDQGFSYNEQFF.